These 4 T cell receptor beta chains were sequenced from one sample in a study of blood T cells in healthy people across ages. A sample-barcoded 5' primer and a J-beta primer mix were used in a second PCR of about 6 to 11 cycles. TCRdb processed the 5' RACE reads anew with MiXCR; each CDR3 protein has one entry. The sample yields 850,000 to 1,300,000 distinct CDR3 sequences, more than 40% seen once. The specimen was blood. The receptors were sampled from a woman aged 60-70 years in good health.

This rearrangement joins TRBV6-6 to TRBJ2-4, with 7 bases fitting TRBD1. The V gene end was trimmed by 5 bases and the J gene end by 14 bases; junction bases not matched to a gene: 9. The germline V gene encodes CDR1 MNHNY and CDR2 SVGAGI (reference sequence). This CDR3 spans 12 amino acids. The CDR3 is CASSLGQENKYF. Written as DNA, the CDR3 is TGTGCCAGCAGTCTCGGACAGGAAAACAAGTACTTC.

The rearrangement uses TRBV20-1 and TRBJ2-7, with 11 bases aligning to TRBD2. CDR3 size: 14 residues. Germline lookup yields CDR1 DFQATT and CDR2 SNEGSKA (reference sequence). V was clipped by 1 base and J by 7 bases; unmatched bases: 6. The CDR3: CSARGRTSGWEQYF. CDR3 bases: TGCAGTGCTAGAGGCCGGACTAGCGGGTGGGAGCAGTACTTC.

The rearrangement joins TRBV6-6 to TRBJ2-1, with 7 bases identical to TRBD1. Germline assignment: CDR1 MNHNY and CDR2 SVGAGI (reference sequence). This CDR3 has 16 amino acids. With 4 bases clipped from V and 4 bases from J, the junction kept 10 bases outside the gene matches. The CDR3 region is CASSFLRQGDYNEQFF. CDR3 DNA sequence: TGTGCCAGCAGTTTCCTCCGACAGGGAGATTACAATGAGCAGTTCTTC.

The chain couples TRBV5-1 to TRBJ2-6; D gene unclear. Germline V lookup: CDR1 SGHRS, CDR2 YFSETQ. Trimming removed 4 bases at V and 0 bases at J, with 8 bases between. The CDR3 extends over 15 amino acids. The CDR3 DNA reads as TGCGCCAGCAGCATGCCGGGCTCTGGGGCCAACGTCCTGACTTTC. This translates into CASSMPGSGANVLTF.